The TCR beta chain described here comes from a study of cytomegalovirus exposure and HLA in healthy donors. The CDR3 contains 16 residues. From germline, CDR1 is MDHEN and CDR2 SYDVKM. The study, taken as a whole, reports: Most TCRs appeared rarely, but some public TCRs recurred in many donors.

60 Vbeta and 13 Jbeta primers were used in PCR. Profiling relied on immunoSEQ multiplex PCR, and the TCRdb table lists in-frame clones only, not all of them. The data show over 100,000 clones, less than 85% seen once. As for this clone: Antigen: not known.

The specimen was PBMCs. The receptor's source is a woman aged 40-49 years in good health and CMV-seropositive. This rearrangement joins TRBV28 to TRBJ2-5; TRBD1 is a possible D gene (6 bases). The end of the DNA is better explained by TRBJ2-7, so the J call may be wrong. CDR3 region: CASSRQGWGRRNEQYF. The CDR3 DNA is TGTGCCAGCAGCCGTCAAGGTTGGGGGCGCAGAAACGAGCAGTACTTC.